This TCR beta chain stems from a study of PD-1 blockade in classical Hodgkin lymphoma. General study results and limits: Patients were excluded if nivolumab began under 1 year after ASCT (the autologous transplant). Reported baseline diversity: healthy donors highest, relapsed/refractory patients lowest.

Relapse after autologous stem cell transplantation occurred in every patient, and brentuximab vedotin exposure varied. Each best response was a complete response, a partial response or progressive disease. On this clone: The antigen remains undetermined.

Clones were read by immunoSEQ multiplex PCR, and TCRdb kept only the in-frame ones, dropping some. The table lists 14,000 to 15,000 clones, 55% to 70% of them singletons. The sequence came from a human donor with classical Hodgkin lymphoma. The specimen was peripheral blood mononuclear cells (PBMCs), collected at baseline.

The CDR3 DNA is TGCGCCAGCACCACGACAGGGGAAACATACAATGAGCAGTTCTTC. It specifies CASTTTGETYNEQFF. The rearrangement uses TRBV5-1 and TRBJ2-1; 8 nucleotides match TRBD1. CDR3 length: 15 residues. The V and J ends lost 6 bases and 4 bases, in that order; junction bases with no gene match: 9. Per germline, CDR1 SGHRS and CDR2 YFSETQ.